Sequencing of this TCR beta chain was carried out in a study of blood T cell repertoires in COVID-19. Whole-study context: Samples came from the United States, Italy and Spain, spanning acute and convalescent COVID-19.

The age range of participants was about 18 to 100 years, with residence in about two dozen US areas. Participants' reported clinical history set cohort assignment. In the original workflow: Counts of nucleated cells, estimated from reference gene primer amplification, were obtained. Clones were sequenced by immunoSEQ multiplex PCR, and TCRdb holds only the in-frame ones, with some missing. V, J and clone size are taken as reported in that table, and D and trimming were inferred from the DNA itself. Here the sample spans some 500,000 clones, roughly 90% being singletons. V lost 6 bases and J lost 5, with 14 bases in between. The V gene's germline CDR1 is MGHDK and CDR2 SYGVNS. This CDR3 is 13 amino acids long.

This TCR derives from a woman aged 35 to 49 who had recovered from COVID-19. The sample comprised PBMCs or T cells enriched from blood (not recorded which). The rearrangement joins TRBV25-1 to TRBJ2-7; possibly TRBD2 for D (7 bases). CDR3 sequence reads: CASSLTGGDEQYF. In DNA, the CDR3 is TGTGCCAGCAGCTTGACGGGGGGCGACGAGCAGTACTTC.